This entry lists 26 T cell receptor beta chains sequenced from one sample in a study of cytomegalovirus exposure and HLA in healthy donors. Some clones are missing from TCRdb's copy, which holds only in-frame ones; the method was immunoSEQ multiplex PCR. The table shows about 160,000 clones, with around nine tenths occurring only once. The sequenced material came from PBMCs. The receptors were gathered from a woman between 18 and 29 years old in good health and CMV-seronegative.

The CDR3 sequence is CASSVEWEGSDRYRDTQYF. The CDR3 DNA is TGTGCCAGCAGCGTAGAGTGGGAAGGAAGTGACAGGTATAGAGATACGCAGTATTTT. The chain couples TRBV9 to TRBJ2-3; D perhaps matches TRBD1 (6 bases). The V and J ends lost 0 bases and 5 bases respectively, with 25 bases between them. Looked up from germline, CDR1 is SGDLS and CDR2 is YYNGEE. The CDR3 loop spans 19 amino acids.

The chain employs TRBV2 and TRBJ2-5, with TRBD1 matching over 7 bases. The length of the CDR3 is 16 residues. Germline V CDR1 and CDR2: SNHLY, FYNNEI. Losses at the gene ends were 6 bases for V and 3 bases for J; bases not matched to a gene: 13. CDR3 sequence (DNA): TGTGCCAGCAGGGCCCTTAGGACAGGTACTAAAGAGACCCAGTACTTC. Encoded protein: CASRALRTGTKETQYF.

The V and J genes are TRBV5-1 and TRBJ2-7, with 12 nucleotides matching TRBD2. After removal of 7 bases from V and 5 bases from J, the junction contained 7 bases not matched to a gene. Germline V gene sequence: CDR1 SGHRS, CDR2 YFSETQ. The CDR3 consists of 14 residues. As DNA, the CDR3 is TGCGCCAGCGGCCCGACTAGCGGGAGCAACGAGCAGTACTTC. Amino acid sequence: CASGPTSGSNEQYF.

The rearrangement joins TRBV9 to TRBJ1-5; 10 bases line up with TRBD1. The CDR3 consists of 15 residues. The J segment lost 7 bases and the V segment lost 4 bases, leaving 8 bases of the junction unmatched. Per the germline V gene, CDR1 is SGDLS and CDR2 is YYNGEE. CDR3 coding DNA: TGTGCCAGCAGCCCTGGGACAGGGGAGGGACAGCCCCAGCATTTT. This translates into CASSPGTGEGQPQHF.

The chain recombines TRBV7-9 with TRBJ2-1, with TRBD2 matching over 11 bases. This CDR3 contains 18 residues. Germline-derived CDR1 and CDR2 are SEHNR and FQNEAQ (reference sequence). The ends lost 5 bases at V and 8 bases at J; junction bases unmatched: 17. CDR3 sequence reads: CASSPALLAGGSWDEQFF. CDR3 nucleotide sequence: TGTGCCAGCAGCCCCGCCCTATTAGCGGGAGGGTCCTGGGATGAGCAGTTCTTC.

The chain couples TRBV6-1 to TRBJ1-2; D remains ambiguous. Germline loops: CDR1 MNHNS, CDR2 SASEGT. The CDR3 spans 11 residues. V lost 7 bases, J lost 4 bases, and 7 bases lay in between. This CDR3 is CASIPLYGYTF. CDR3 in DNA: TGTGCCAGCATCCCCCTCTATGGCTACACCTTC.

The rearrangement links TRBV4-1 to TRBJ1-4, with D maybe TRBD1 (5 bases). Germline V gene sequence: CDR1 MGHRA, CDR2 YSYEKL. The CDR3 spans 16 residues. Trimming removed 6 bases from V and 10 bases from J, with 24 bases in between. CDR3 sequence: CASRQTLGGERGKLFF. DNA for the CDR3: TGCGCCAGCAGACAAACATTGGGAGGGGAGAGGGGAAAACTGTTTTTT.

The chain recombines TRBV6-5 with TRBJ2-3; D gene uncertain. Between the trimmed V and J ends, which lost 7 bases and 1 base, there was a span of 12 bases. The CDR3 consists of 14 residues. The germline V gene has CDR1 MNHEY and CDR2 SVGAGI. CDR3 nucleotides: TGTGCCAGCAAGACTCCGTCGGGCACAGATACGCAGTATTTT. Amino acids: CASKTPSGTDTQYF.

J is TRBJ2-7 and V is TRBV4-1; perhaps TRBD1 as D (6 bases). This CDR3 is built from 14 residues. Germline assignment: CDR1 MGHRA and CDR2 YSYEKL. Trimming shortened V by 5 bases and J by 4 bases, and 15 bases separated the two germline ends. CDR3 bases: TGCGCCAGCAGCTCTCCGGGACAAAGTTACGAGCAGTACTTC. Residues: CASSSPGQSYEQYF.

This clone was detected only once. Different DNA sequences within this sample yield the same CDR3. CDR3: CASSLAAGGGYTF. The CDR3 coding sequence is TGCGCCAGCAGCTTGGCGGCAGGTGGCGGCTACACCTTC. The chain joins TRBV5-1 to TRBJ1-2, with D unclear. CDR3 length: 13 residues. Trimming removed 0 bases from V and 8 bases from J, with 11 bases in between. CDR1 is SGHRS, CDR2 YFSETQ, per germline.

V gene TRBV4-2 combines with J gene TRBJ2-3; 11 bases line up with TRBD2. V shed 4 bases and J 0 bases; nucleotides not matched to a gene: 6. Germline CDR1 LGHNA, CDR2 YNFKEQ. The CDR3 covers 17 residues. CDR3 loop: CASSPGLADSSTDTQYF. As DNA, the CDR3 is TGTGCCAGCAGCCCGGGACTAGCGGACTCTAGCACAGATACGCAGTATTTT.

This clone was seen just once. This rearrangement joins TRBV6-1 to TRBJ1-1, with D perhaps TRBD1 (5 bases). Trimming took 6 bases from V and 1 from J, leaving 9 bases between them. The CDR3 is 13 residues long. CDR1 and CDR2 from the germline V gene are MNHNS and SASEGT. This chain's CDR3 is CASSFDRNTEAFF. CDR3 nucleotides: TGTGCCAGCAGCTTCGACAGGAACACTGAAGCTTTCTTT.

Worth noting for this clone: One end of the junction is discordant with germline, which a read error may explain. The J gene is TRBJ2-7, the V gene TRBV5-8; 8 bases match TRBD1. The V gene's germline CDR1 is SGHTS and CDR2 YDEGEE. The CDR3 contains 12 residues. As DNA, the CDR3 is TGTGCCAGCAGTCGAACGACAGGGGTGGATCACTTC. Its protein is CASSRTTGVDHF.

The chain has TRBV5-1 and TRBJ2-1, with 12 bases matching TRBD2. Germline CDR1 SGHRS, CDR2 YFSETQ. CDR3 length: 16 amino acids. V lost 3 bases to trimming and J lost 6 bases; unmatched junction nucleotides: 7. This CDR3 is CASSSVGGLAGNEQFF. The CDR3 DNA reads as TGCGCCAGCAGCTCTGTCGGGGGACTAGCGGGCAATGAGCAGTTCTTC.

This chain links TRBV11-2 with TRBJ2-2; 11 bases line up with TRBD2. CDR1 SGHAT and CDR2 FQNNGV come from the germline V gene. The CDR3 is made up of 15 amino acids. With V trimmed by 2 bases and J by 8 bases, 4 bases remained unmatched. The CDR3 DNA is TGTGCCAGCAGCTTACGGACTAGCGGGCTAGGGGAGCTGTTTTTT. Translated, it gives CASSLRTSGLGELFF. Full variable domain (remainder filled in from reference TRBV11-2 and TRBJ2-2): EAGVAQSPRYKIIEKRQSVAFWCNPISGHATLYWYQQILGQGPKLLIQFQNNGVVDDSQLPKDRFSAERLKGVDSTLKIQPAKLEDSAVYLCASSLRTSGLGELFFGEGSRLTVL.

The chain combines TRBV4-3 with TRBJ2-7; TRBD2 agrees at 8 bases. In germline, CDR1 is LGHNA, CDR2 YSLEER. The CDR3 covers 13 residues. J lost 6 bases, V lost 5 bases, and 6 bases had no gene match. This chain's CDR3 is CASSAPGTSEQYF. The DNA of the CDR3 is TGCGCCAGCAGCGCACCCGGGACTAGCGAGCAGTACTTC.

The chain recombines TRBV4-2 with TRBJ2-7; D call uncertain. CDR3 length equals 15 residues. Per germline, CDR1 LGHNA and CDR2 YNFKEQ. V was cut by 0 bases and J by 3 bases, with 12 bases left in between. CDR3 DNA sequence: TGTGCCAGCAGCCAAGATCCTAGTTCTGGCTACGAGCAGTACTTC. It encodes CASSQDPSSGYEQYF.

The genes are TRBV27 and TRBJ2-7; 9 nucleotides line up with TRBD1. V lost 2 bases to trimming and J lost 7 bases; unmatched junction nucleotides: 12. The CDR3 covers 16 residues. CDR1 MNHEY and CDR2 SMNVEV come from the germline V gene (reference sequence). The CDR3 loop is CASSLLSGQGIWEQYF. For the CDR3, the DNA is TGTGCCAGCAGTTTACTTTCGGGACAGGGTATTTGGGAGCAGTACTTC.

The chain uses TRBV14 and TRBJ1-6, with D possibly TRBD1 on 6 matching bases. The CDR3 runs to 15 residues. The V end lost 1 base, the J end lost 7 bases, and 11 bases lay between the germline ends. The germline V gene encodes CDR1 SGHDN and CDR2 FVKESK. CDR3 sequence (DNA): TGTGCCAGCAGCCAAGGAGGGGGGGCGAATTCACCCCTCCACTTT. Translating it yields CASSQGGGANSPLHF.

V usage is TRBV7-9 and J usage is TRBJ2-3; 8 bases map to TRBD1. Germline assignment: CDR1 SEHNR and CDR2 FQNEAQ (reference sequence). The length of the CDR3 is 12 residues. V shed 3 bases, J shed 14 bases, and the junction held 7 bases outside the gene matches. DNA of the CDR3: TGTGCCAGCAGCTTCGGACAGGGCTTTCCGTATTTT. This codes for CASSFGQGFPYF.

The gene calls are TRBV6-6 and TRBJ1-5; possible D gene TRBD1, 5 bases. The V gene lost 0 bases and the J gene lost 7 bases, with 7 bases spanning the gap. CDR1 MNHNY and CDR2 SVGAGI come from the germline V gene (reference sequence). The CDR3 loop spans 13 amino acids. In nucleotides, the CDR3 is TGTGCCAGCAGTTACTCGGGGCCACAGCCCCAGCATTTT. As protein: CASSYSGPQPQHF.

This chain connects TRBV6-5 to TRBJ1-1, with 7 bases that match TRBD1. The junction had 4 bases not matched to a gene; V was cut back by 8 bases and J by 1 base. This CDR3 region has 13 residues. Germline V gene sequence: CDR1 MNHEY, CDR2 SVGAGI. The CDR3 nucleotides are TGTGCCAGCGTTGGACAGGCGAACACTGAAGCTTTCTTT. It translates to CASVGQANTEAFF.

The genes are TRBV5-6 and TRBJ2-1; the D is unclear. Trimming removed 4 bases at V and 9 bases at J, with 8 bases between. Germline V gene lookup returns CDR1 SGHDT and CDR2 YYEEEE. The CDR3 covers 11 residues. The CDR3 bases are TGTGCCAGCAGCCTCCAGGCTGAGCAGTTCTTC. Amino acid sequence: CASSLQAEQFF.

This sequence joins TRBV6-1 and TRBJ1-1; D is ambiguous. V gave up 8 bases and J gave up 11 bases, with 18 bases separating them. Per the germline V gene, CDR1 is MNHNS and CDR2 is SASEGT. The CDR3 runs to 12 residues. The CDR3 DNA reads TGTGCCAGCCATAAAAACAACCTTAGCGCTTTCTTT. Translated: CASHKNNLSAFF.

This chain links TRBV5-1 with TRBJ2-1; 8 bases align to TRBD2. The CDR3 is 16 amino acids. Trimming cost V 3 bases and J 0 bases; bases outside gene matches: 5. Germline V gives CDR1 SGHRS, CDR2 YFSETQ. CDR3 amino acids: CASSSRSGSSYNEQFF. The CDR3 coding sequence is TGCGCCAGCAGCTCCCGAAGCGGGAGCTCCTACAATGAGCAGTTCTTC.

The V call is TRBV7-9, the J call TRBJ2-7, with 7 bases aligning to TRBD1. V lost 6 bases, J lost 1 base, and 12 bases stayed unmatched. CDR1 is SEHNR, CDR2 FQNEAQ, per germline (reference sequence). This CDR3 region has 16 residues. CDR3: CASSFPGQMASYEQYF. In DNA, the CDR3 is TGTGCCAGCAGTTTTCCGGGACAGATGGCGTCCTACGAGCAGTACTTC.